This T cell receptor (beta chain) was recovered during a study of T cell repertoires in cytomegalovirus infection. Turning to the study itself: The authors used CMV epitopes that were HLA-C-restricted (recently identified) and HLA-B-restricted (well studied). An indication of both CMV infection and matching HLA type came from public TCR beta signatures. Regarding the study as a whole: HLA-C-restricted TCR beta clonotypes specific for CMV led the ex vivo response. Carriers of CMV and the relevant HLA type were discriminated by public TCR beta frequency.

CDR3 length equals 11 residues. CDR1 SNHLY and CDR2 FYNNEI come from the germline V gene. Trimming stripped 5 bases from V and 10 bases from J, with 11 bases between. A single record per CDR3 protein comes from TCRdb applying MiXCR to the reads. The sample consists of around 100,000 distinct CDR3 sequences, about 33% of them appearing once. Details on this clonotype: The target antigen is unknown.

The chain carries TRBV2 and TRBJ1-2, with a weak D call TRBD1 (5 bases). The starting material was CD8+ T cells from cultured PBMCs, obtained from culture after CMV antigen stimulation. The TCR originated in a human donor in good health (CMV status not recorded). Some clones in this sample may be carry-over from other donors' samples. CDR3 loop: CASSKQEYYTF. The CDR3 coding sequence is TGTGCCAGCAGTAAACAGGAATACTACACCTTC.